Sequencing of this T cell receptor (beta chain) was carried out in a study of cytotoxic CD8 clonotypes in ibrutinib-treated CLL. About the study: The patient breakdown showed approximately 11 relapsed/refractory and approximately 15 treatment-naive cases, with under 18 IGHV unmutated.

This clone occurred a few times. Libraries were prepared by immunoSEQ multiplex PCR; TCRdb keeps only in-frame clonotypes and omits some of them. The sample contains fewer than 400,000 clones, around 66% of which appear only once. The sequence came from a human donor with chronic lymphocytic leukemia. The sample was PBMCs, taken after 36 months of ibrutinib treatment.

In DNA, the CDR3 is TGTGCCAGCAGCTTGCCCCTAAAGATCGGACGTTTATACAATGAGCAGTTCTTC. It translates to CASSLPLKIGRLYNEQFF. This chain connects TRBV7-9 to TRBJ2-1; D not resolved. V lost 3 bases and J 4 bases, leaving 22 bases between the germline ends. The CDR3 totals 18 residues. In germline, CDR1 is SEHNR, CDR2 FQNEAQ (reference sequence). The full variable domain, rest sourced from reference TRBV7-9 and TRBJ2-1, is DTGVSQNPRHKITKRGQNVTFRCDPISEHNRLYWYRQTLGQGPEFLTYFQNEAQLEKSRLLSDRFSAERPKGSFSTLEIQRTEQGDSAMYLCASSLPLKIGRLYNEQFFGPGTRLTVL.